This T cell receptor beta chain is from a study of blood T cell repertoires in COVID-19. Study background: The origin of the acute and convalescent COVID-19 samples was the United States, Italy and Spain. In each case, the material was cDNA or gDNA derived from T cells, B-cell-depleted T cells, or PBMCs.

This CDR3 is built from 13 residues. The V gene lost 4 bases and the J gene lost 5 bases, with 12 bases spanning the gap. Germline CDR1 is MNHEY and CDR2 is SVGAGI. In the original analysis: Reference gene primer amplification gave nucleated cell count estimates. Here immunoSEQ multiplex PCR was the method, and the copy in TCRdb shows in-frame clones only, minus some. V, J and clone size derive from that table, while D and trimming were established from the DNA sequence. This sample carries 65,000 to 95,000 clones, over 65% of them seen once, and the ten largest clones take 4.5% to 6%. The sequencing input was peripheral blood. The chain recombines TRBV6-5 with TRBJ2-7, with D maybe TRBD2 (7 bases). This TCR derives from a man between 45 and 60 years old with active or convalescent COVID-19. The chain's CDR3 is CASSLREGDEQYF. In DNA, the CDR3 is TGTGCCAGCAGTTTAAGGGAGGGGGACGAGCAGTACTTC.